The T cell receptor beta chain under discussion was sequenced for a study of blood T cell repertoires in COVID-19. About the study: Acute and convalescent COVID-19 samples came from the United States, Italy and Spain. In each case, the material was cDNA or gDNA derived from T cells, B-cell-depleted T cells, or PBMCs.

In the study's own analysis: It was from reference gene primer amplification that nucleated cell counts were estimated. Some clones are missing from TCRdb's copy, which holds only in-frame ones; the method was immunoSEQ multiplex PCR. V and J calls and clone size are as listed in that table; D and trimming were resolved from the DNA. The sample includes roughly 45,000 clones, 70% to 80% of them seen just once. The CDR3 is made up of 14 amino acids. Germline CDR1 and CDR2: SGHAT and FQNNGV. Trimming took off 5 bases at V and 0 bases at J, with 10 bases between the two ends. This chain uses TRBV11-2 with TRBJ1-1, with D maybe TRBD1 (6 bases). The sequenced sample was peripheral blood. The receptor was isolated from a woman in her 70s with acute or convalescent COVID-19. The CDR3 DNA follows: TGTGCCAGCAGCCTACCAGGGGTGAACACTGAAGCTTTCTTT. Translating it yields CASSLPGVNTEAFF.